A single T cell receptor (beta chain) is shown here with its context. No antigen is known for it. CDR3 length: 17 residues. Germline CDR1 MDHEN, CDR2 SYDVKM. The ends were cut back, 3 bases at V and 8 bases at J, with 20 bases in the middle. Ophthalmopathy donors were characterized by moderate-to-severe activity, CAS of at least 3, NOSPECS of at least 4, and duration under 3 months. CDR3 regions of TCR beta were amplified from RNA transcripts. First-round RT-PCR with HTBI primers preceded a second-round multiplex PCR. TCRdb ran MiXCR on the multiplex PCR reads and lists one entry per CDR3 protein. The profile shows hundreds of thousands of distinct CDR3 sequences, approximately 15% of them singletons. This specimen belongs to a study of Graves' ophthalmopathy and Graves' hyperthyroidism. Whole-study findings and limits: Clonotypes were expanded in thyroid at above 0.001 frequency, and most also appeared in blood.

The clonotype was recovered from a woman aged 25 to 39 with Graves' ophthalmopathy. The chain has TRBV28 and TRBJ1-6; D not certain. Source material: blood. The CDR3 is CASSFLVGRGRDSPLHF. The CDR3 nucleotides are TGTGCCAGCAGTTTCCTCGTGGGCCGGGGAAGGGATTCACCCCTCCACTTT.